A selection of T cell receptor beta chains follows, all from one sample in a study of beta chain features in type 1 diabetes. Profiled with immunoSEQ multiplex PCR; TCRdb holds only in-frame clones, not every one. This sample has around 710,000 clones; roughly an eighth occur once, and the top ten carry roughly 0.11%. Source material: naive CD4+ T cells from blood. The receptors come from a man between 25 and 39 years old with type 1 diabetes. The CDR3 runs from the conserved cysteine through the conserved F or W. The D gene is left open where the match is weak. Not all rows give a size; the values are once, few, many and, for expanded clones, a class.

J	length	D	V	size	CDR3	DNA
TRBJ2-3	15	TRBD1	TRBV5-1	few	CASSLAGGIADTQYF	TGCGCCAGCAGCTTGGCAGGGGGCATCGCAGATACGCAGTATTTT
TRBJ2-7	12	NA	TRBV7-2	NA	CASSLAFHEQYF	TGTGCCAGCAGCTTAGCCTTCCACGAGCAGTACTTC
TRBJ2-7	14	TRBD1	TRBV5-4	NA	CASSLGTGGNEQYF	TGTGCCAGCAGCTTAGGGACAGGGGGCAACGAGCAGTACTTC
TRBJ2-2	14	NA	TRBV10-3	NA	CAIRGALDTGELFF	TGTGCCATCAGAGGGGCGCTGGACACCGGGGAGCTGTTTTTT
TRBJ2-5	14	TRBD2	TRBV7-2	NA	CASSPGGLQETQYF	TGTGCCAGCAGCCCGGGGGGTCTCCAAGAGACCCAGTACTTC
TRBJ2-3	10	NA	TRBV20-1	few	CSAKTDTQYF	TGCAGTGCTAAGACCGATACGCAGTATTTT
TRBJ1-5	17	NA	TRBV30	NA	CAWSTTSGTSSLGAQHF	TGTGCCTGGAGCACTACCTCCGGGACCTCCTCTTTAGGGGCCCAGCATTTT
TRBJ2-7	14	TRBD1	TRBV29-1	NA	CSARPGTGAYEQYF	TGCAGCGCCCGGCCCGGGACAGGAGCCTACGAGCAGTACTTC
TRBJ1-4	13	NA	TRBV29-1	NA	CSVTAPGNEKLFF	TGCAGCGTTACGGCTCCCGGTAATGAAAAACTGTTTTTT
TRBJ2-1	14	NA	TRBV7-9	NA	CASSETRLGNEQFF	TGTGCCAGCAGCGAAACAAGACTAGGAAATGAGCAGTTCTTC
TRBJ1-5	15	TRBD1	TRBV7-9	few	CASSPGTGYDQPQHF	TGTGCCAGCAGTCCCGGGACAGGGTATGATCAGCCCCAGCATTTT
TRBJ2-1	16	TRBD2	TRBV7-2	NA	CASSLVGEGHYNEQFF	TGTGCCAGCAGCTTAGTCGGGGAGGGGCATTACAATGAGCAGTTCTTC
TRBJ2-7	14	NA	TRBV5-1	few	CASSSGPASYEQYF	TGCGCCAGCAGCTCCGGACCGGCCTCCTACGAGCAGTACTTC
TRBJ2-7	14	NA	TRBV5-6	NA	CASSTGQTTYEQYF	TGTGCCAGCAGCACAGGACAGACTACCTACGAGCAGTACTTC
TRBJ2-2	15	NA	TRBV19	few	CASSIGLARAGELFF	TGTGCCAGTAGTATTGGGCTAGCGAGGGCCGGGGAGCTGTTTTTT
TRBJ1-2	13	TRBD1	TRBV4-3	NA	CASRLTGSSGYTF	TGCGCCAGCCGGCTGACAGGGTCTTCTGGCTACACCTTC
TRBJ1-1	13	NA	TRBV7-3	few	CASSSTGNTEAFF	TGTGCCAGCAGCTCGACAGGGAACACTGAAGCTTTCTTT
TRBJ1-2	11	NA	TRBV7-9	few	CASSSEYGYTF	TGTGCCAGCAGCTCGGAGTATGGCTACACCTTC
TRBJ1-6	15	NA	TRBV7-9	NA	CASSLAQRGNSPLHF	TGTGCCAGCAGCTTAGCTCAGAGGGGAAATTCACCCCTCCACTTT
TRBJ2-7	14	NA	TRBV6-6	few	CASSLGGTHYEQYF	TGTGCCAGCAGTTTAGGGGGGACGCACTACGAGCAGTACTTC
TRBJ1-1	15	NA	TRBV25-1	few	CASSEGLHGSTEAFF	TGTGCCAGCAGTGAAGGGCTCCATGGGAGCACTGAAGCTTTCTTT
TRBJ2-4	15	NA	TRBV4-2	few	CASSQDTDAENIQYF	TGTGCCAGCAGCCAAGATACCGACGCGGAAAACATTCAGTACTTC
TRBJ1-2	13	TRBD1	TRBV5-1	few	CASGGQENYGYTF	TGCGCCAGCGGCGGACAGGAAAACTATGGCTACACCTTC
TRBJ1-5	15	TRBD1	TRBV7-2	few	CASSFFGTGDQPQHF	TGTGCCAGCAGCTTCTTTGGGACAGGGGATCAGCCCCAGCATTTT
TRBJ2-2	17	NA	TRBV4-2	few	CASSQEGVGDSTGELFF	TGTGCCAGCAGCCAAGAAGGTGTCGGGGATAGCACCGGGGAGCTGTTTTTT
TRBJ1-2	14	NA	TRBV18	few	CASSPSGENYGYTF	TGTGCCAGCTCACCATCGGGCGAAAACTATGGCTACACCTTC
TRBJ1-6	13	NA	TRBV7-2	NA	CASSLEGYRPLHF	TGTGCCAGCAGCTTAGAGGGCTATAGGCCCCTCCACTTT
TRBJ1-6	15	NA	TRBV30	NA	CAWGTGSSYNSPLHF	TGTGCCTGGGGTACGGGTAGCTCCTATAATTCACCCCTCCACTTT
TRBJ2-5	14	NA	TRBV7-9	NA	CASSLEGRGATQYF	TGTGCCAGCAGCTTAGAGGGGCGCGGGGCGACCCAGTACTTC
TRBJ1-5	16	NA	TRBV9	NA	CASSPSRSHSNQPQHF	TGTGCCAGCAGCCCTTCTAGAAGCCATAGCAATCAGCCCCAGCATTTT
TRBJ2-3	14	TRBD1	TRBV7-9	NA	CASSPRTGPDTQYF	TGTGCCAGCAGCCCTCGGACAGGGCCAGATACGCAGTATTTT
TRBJ2-3	16	TRBD2	TRBV5-6	few	CASSSGTSLFTDTQYF	TGTGCCAGCAGCTCCGGGACTAGCCTATTCACAGATACGCAGTATTTT
TRBJ2-2	16	NA	TRBV11-2	NA	CASSPDLGAGTGELFF	TGTGCCAGCAGCCCAGATCTGGGGGCGGGCACCGGGGAGCTGTTTTTT
TRBJ1-1	15	TRBD1	TRBV14	many	CASSQEDRVGTEAFF	TGTGCCAGCAGCCAAGAAGACAGGGTGGGTACTGAAGCTTTCTTT
TRBJ2-3	12	NA	TRBV7-9	NA	CASSLPTDTQYF	TGTGCCAGCAGCCTGCCGACAGATACGCAGTATTTT
TRBJ2-1	15	TRBD2	TRBV7-2	few	CASSPPGTTLNEQFF	TGTGCCAGCAGCCCGCCCGGGACTACTTTAAATGAGCAGTTCTTC
TRBJ2-7	17	TRBD2	TRBV7-2	few	CASSAYGRGGENYEQYF	TGTGCCAGCAGCGCATACGGGAGGGGAGGGGAGAACTACGAGCAGTACTTC
TRBJ1-2	13	NA	TRBV29-1	NA	CSVEGPGLYGYTF	TGCAGCGTTGAGGGACCAGGGCTCTATGGCTACACCTTC
TRBJ2-2	15	TRBD1	TRBV6-5	few	CASSYWTGRTGELFF	TGTGCCAGCAGTTACTGGACAGGGCGGACCGGGGAGCTGTTTTTT
TRBJ2-1	14	TRBD2	TRBV11-2	few	CASSLQLAGGNHFF	TGTGCCAGCAGCTTACAACTAGCGGGGGGGAACCACTTCTTC
TRBJ2-7	16	TRBD2	TRBV28	few	CASSLWGLAGTKKQYF	TGTGCCAGCAGTTTATGGGGACTAGCGGGAACGAAGAAGCAGTACTTC
TRBJ2-1	17	TRBD2	TRBV9	NA	CASSLTSGGAAYNEQFF	TGTGCCAGCAGCTTGACTAGCGGGGGGGCCGCCTACAATGAGCAGTTCTTC
TRBJ1-1	14	NA	TRBV7-2	NA	CASSSPLRNTEAFF	TGTGCCAGCAGCTCACCCCTACGGAACACTGAAGCTTTCTTT
TRBJ1-4	14	NA	TRBV2	NA	CASSDWRSNEKLFF	TGTGCCAGCAGTGATTGGAGGTCTAATGAAAAACTGTTTTTT
TRBJ2-1	16	TRBD1	TRBV14	NA	CASSPTKDRGLNEQFF	TGTGCCAGCAGCCCCACCAAGGACAGGGGGCTGAATGAGCAGTTCTTC
TRBJ2-7	13	TRBD1	TRBV7-9	few	CASSFGTGTEQYF	TGTGCCAGCAGCTTTGGGACAGGGACCGAGCAGTACTTC
TRBJ1-3	14	NA	TRBV5-1	few	CASSLKGGGNTIYF	TGCGCCAGCAGCTTGAAAGGAGGTGGAAACACCATATATTTT
TRBJ1-4	14	NA	TRBV19	NA	CASSGIATNEKLFF	TGTGCCAGTAGCGGTATTGCAACTAATGAAAAACTGTTTTTT
TRBJ2-1	15	TRBD1	TRBV7-2	NA	CASRPDRGAYNEQFF	TGTGCCAGCAGGCCCGACAGGGGAGCCTACAATGAGCAGTTCTTC
TRBJ1-5	13	NA	TRBV30	few	CACSRGSNQPQHF	TGTGCCTGTAGCAGGGGCTCAAATCAGCCCCAGCATTTT
TRBJ2-1	16	TRBD2	TRBV29-1	few	CSVRSSGGSSYNEQFF	TGCAGCGTAAGGTCTAGCGGGGGGAGCTCCTACAATGAGCAGTTCTTC
TRBJ2-1	12	NA	TRBV11-2	NA	CASSYQGFEQFF	TGTGCCAGCAGCTACCAGGGGTTTGAGCAGTTCTTC
TRBJ2-1	15	NA	TRBV4-3	few	CASSQDMGSYNEQFF	TGCGCCAGCAGCCAAGATATGGGCTCCTACAATGAGCAGTTCTTC
TRBJ2-1	12	NA	TRBV7-2	few	CASNPEYNEQFF	TGTGCCAGCAACCCAGAGTACAATGAGCAGTTCTTC
TRBJ1-2	14	TRBD1	TRBV5-1	few	CASSVEDRGPGYTF	TGCGCCAGCAGCGTCGAAGACAGGGGGCCTGGCTACACCTTC